The 24 T cell receptor beta chains reported below all come from one sample, sequenced in a study of monozygotic twins with inflammatory bowel disease. TCRdb re-called the 5' RACE reads; one entry per CDR3 protein, DNA not given. The sample totals 200,000 to 250,000 distinct CDR3 sequences. Specimen: blood. These receptors originate from a human donor with ulcerative colitis or Crohn's disease, or a healthy co-twin of an affected twin (not recorded which).

The chain recombines TRBV7-9 with TRBJ2-1; there is no DNA to check the TCRdb D call of TRBD2. Germline loops: CDR1 SEHNR, CDR2 FQNEAQ (reference sequence). This CDR3 spans 13 amino acids. CDR3: CASSLGPEGEQFF.

The chain combines TRBV7-8 with TRBJ2-2; TCRdb indicates TRBD2, and absent DNA this call remains unverified. CDR3 size: 16 residues. CDR1 SGHVS and CDR2 FQNEAQ come from the germline V gene. The CDR3: CASSLRLAGVSGELFF. The complete variable domain, with remaining parts taken from reference TRBV7-8 and TRBJ2-2, reads GAGVSQSPRYKVAKRGQDVALRCDPISGHVSLFWYQQALGQGPEFLTYFQNEAQLDKSGLPSDRFFAERPEGSVSTLKIQRTQQEDSAVYLCASSLRLAGVSGELFFGEGSRLTVL.

This chain connects TRBV7-2 to TRBJ2-7; TCRdb indicates TRBD1, and absent DNA this call remains unverified. Germline V gene data show CDR1 as SGHTA and CDR2 as FQGNSA. This CDR3 has 14 residues. The CDR3: CASSFKDSRYEQYF.

V usage is TRBV5-1 and J usage is TRBJ1-1; without DNA, the TCRdb call of TRBD1 cannot be checked. Germline V CDR1 and CDR2: SGHRS, YFSETQ. This CDR3 region has 13 residues. The CDR3 sequence is CASSLGGRLEAFF.

The rearrangement links TRBV11-1 to TRBJ2-4. The germline V gene encodes CDR1 SGHAT and CDR2 FQDESV (reference sequence). The CDR3 loop spans 13 amino acids. The CDR3: CASSFAGVNIQYF.

The rearrangement joins TRBV14 to TRBJ2-5. Germline V CDR1 and CDR2: SGHDN, FVKESK. The CDR3 loop spans 15 amino acids. CDR3 region: CASSQDGRSGETQYF.

The rearrangement joins TRBV5-1 to TRBJ2-7. The CDR3 sequence is 16 residues long. Germline CDR1 and CDR2: SGHRS and YFSETQ. The CDR3 reads CASSSLRTSDSYEQYF.

This sequence joins TRBV5-1 and TRBJ1-2. The germline gives CDR1 SGHRS, CDR2 YFSETQ. This CDR3 region has 13 residues. CDR3 sequence: CASSFYGDYGYTF.

The chain links TRBV4-3 to TRBJ2-7. The germline CDR1 and CDR2 sequences are LGHNA and YSLEER. CDR3 length equals 15 residues. The CDR3 is CASSQEIGDLYEQYF.

The chain links TRBV6-5 to TRBJ2-3. The CDR3 loop spans 13 amino acids. The V gene's germline CDR1 is MNHEY and CDR2 SVGAGI. CDR3 sequence: CASSYSTGDTQYF.

The chain carries TRBV2 and TRBJ2-7; the TCRdb D gene call, TRBD1, has no DNA to confirm it. This CDR3 is 11 amino acids long. Germline-derived CDR1 and CDR2 are SNHLY and FYNNEI. CDR3 in amino acids: CASSEAGRQAF. Full variable domain (missing parts from reference TRBV2 and TRBJ2-7): EPEVTQTPSHQVTQMGQEVILRCVPISNHLYFYWYRQILGQKVEFLVSFYNNEISEKSEIFDDQFSVERPDGSNFTLKIRSTKLEDSAMYFCASSEAGRQAFGPGTRLTVT.

The rearrangement uses TRBV2 and TRBJ2-7; absent DNA, TCRdb's TRBD1 call cannot be checked. CDR3 length: 12 residues. The germline V gene encodes CDR1 SNHLY and CDR2 FYNNEI. The CDR3 spells CATGIGSYKQYF.

CDR3 region: CASRQGRSTEAFF. The chain has TRBV25-1 and TRBJ1-1; as DNA is missing, the TRBD1 call by TCRdb cannot be tested. Germline assignment: CDR1 MGHDK and CDR2 SYGVNS. This CDR3 has 13 amino acids.

The chain employs TRBV6-1 and TRBJ2-2; there is no DNA to check the TCRdb D call of TRBD1. There are 14 residues in the CDR3. Germline V gene data show CDR1 as MNHNS and CDR2 as SASEGT. The CDR3: CASSLRQGTGELFF.

The V gene is TRBV7-9, the J gene TRBJ2-1; absent DNA, TCRdb's TRBD1 call cannot be checked. The CDR3 totals 13 residues. CDR1 and CDR2 (germline): SEHNR, FQNEAQ (reference sequence). CDR3 region: CASSLGGQVEQFF.

The V and J genes are TRBV24-1 and TRBJ2-1; the D call from TCRdb, TRBD2, cannot be confirmed without DNA. CDR1 is KGHDR and CDR2 is SFDVKD in the germline V gene. CDR3 size: 14 residues. The CDR3 is CATARGGAYNEQFF.

V usage is TRBV5-1 and J usage is TRBJ2-5; absent DNA, TCRdb's TRBD1 call cannot be checked. This CDR3 comprises 15 residues. Germline V lookup: CDR1 SGHRS, CDR2 YFSETQ. The CDR3 reads CASSLEQGERETQYF.

The chain carries TRBV12-3 or TRBV12-4 and TRBJ2-1; TCRdb designates TRBD2, a call that cannot be tested without DNA. This CDR3 contains 19 residues. CDR3 sequence reads: CASKRGLAGGPSSYNEQFF.

This chain uses TRBV3-1 with TRBJ2-2; TCRdb reports TRBD2, a call that lacks DNA to check it against. This CDR3 has 16 residues. CDR1 is LGHDT, CDR2 YNNKEL, per germline (reference sequence). CDR3 region: CASSQELAGYTGELFF.

J is TRBJ1-1 and V is TRBV20-1; as DNA is missing, the TRBD1 call by TCRdb cannot be tested. The CDR3 has 14 amino acids. Germline CDR1 DFQATT, CDR2 SNEGSKA (reference sequence). The CDR3: CSARDGTVNTEAFF.

The chain is built from TRBV12-3 or TRBV12-4 and TRBJ2-7; the TRBD1 assignment by TCRdb is unverifiable without DNA. CDR3 length: 16 amino acids. The CDR3 loop reads CASSFRWDRGSYEQYF.

This chain uses TRBV7-9 with TRBJ2-3; the TRBD1 assignment by TCRdb is unverifiable without DNA. Germline CDR1 is SEHNR and CDR2 is FQNEAQ (reference sequence). This CDR3 spans 13 amino acids. The CDR3 region is CASRGQGEDTQYF.

This chain links TRBV20-1 with TRBJ2-2. Germline V gene lookup returns CDR1 DFQATT and CDR2 SNEGSKA (reference sequence). The CDR3 length is 15 residues. The CDR3 spells CSARAVHINTGELFF.

The chain carries TRBV20-1 and TRBJ1-4; TCRdb's D gene call, TRBD1, goes unchecked for lack of DNA. The CDR3 is 12 amino acids. CDR1 is DFQATT, CDR2 SNEGSKA, per germline (reference sequence). The CDR3 sequence: CSALGGGEKLFF.